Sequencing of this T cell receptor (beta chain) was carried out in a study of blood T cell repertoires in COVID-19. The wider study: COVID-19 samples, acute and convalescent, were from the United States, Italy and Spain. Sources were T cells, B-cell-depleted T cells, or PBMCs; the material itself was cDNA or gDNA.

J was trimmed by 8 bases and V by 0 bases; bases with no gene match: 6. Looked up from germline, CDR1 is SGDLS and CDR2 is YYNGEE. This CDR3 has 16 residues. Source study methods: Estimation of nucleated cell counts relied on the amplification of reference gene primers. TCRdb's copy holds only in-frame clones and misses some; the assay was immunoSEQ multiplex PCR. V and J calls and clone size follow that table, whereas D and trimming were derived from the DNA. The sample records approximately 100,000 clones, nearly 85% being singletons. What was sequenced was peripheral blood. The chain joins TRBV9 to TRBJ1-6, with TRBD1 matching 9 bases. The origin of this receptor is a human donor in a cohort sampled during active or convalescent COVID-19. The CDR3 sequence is CASSVEAGQGDSPLHF. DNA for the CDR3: TGTGCCAGCAGCGTAGAGGCGGGACAGGGAGATTCACCCCTCCACTTT.